This T cell receptor beta chain was recovered during a study of T cells and Merkel cell carcinoma outcomes. The study, taken as a whole, reports: Repertoire plus T-cell density reportedly predicted Merkel cell carcinoma outcomes.

The CDR3 length is 15 residues. Germline V lookup: CDR1 SGHTA, CDR2 FQGNSA. With 5 bases clipped from V and 2 bases from J, the junction kept 7 bases outside the gene matches. As regards this clone: The antigen remains undetermined.

The data were produced by immunoSEQ multiplex PCR, yet TCRdb's version contains in-frame clones alone and is incomplete. The repertoire consists of about 15,000 clones, with 92% occurring once and the leading ten covering roughly 2%. The chain carries TRBV7-2 and TRBJ2-7; 9 bases map to TRBD1. The receptor was isolated from a human donor with Merkel cell carcinoma. Sequenced: tumor tissue from Merkel cell carcinoma. CDR3 nucleotide sequence: TGTGCCAGCAGCCAGCCGGACAGGGGACCCTACGAGCAGTACTTC. Translation gives CASSQPDRGPYEQYF.